The clone carrying this T cell receptor beta chain was seen repeatedly, ten times or more. Antigen: not known. Researchers prepared the TCRbeta library using unique molecular identifiers, the study reports. TCRdb reprocessed the PCR reads with MiXCR, giving one entry per CDR3 protein. The top ten clones hold less than 15% of a sample with around 580,000 distinct CDR3 sequences, 20% to 25% of them seen once. The sample is drawn from a study of T-cell reconstitution after alpha-beta-depleted transplantation in children. Study outcomes and limitations: Where alpha-beta T cells came from about two months after transplant was reportedly several hundred expanded graft clones. T-cell numbers and diversity, one year after transplant, stemmed largely from T cells that were newly produced.

V dropped 6 bases and J dropped 4; count of bases not matched to a gene: 8. Germline CDR1 reads MNHNS; CDR2 reads SASEGT. The CDR3 has 14 amino acids. This sequence originates from a boy under two years old who had a stem cell transplant for acute myeloid leukemia, so the T cells may come from the graft donor. This chain joins TRBV6-1 and TRBJ1-1; 7 bases are a match to TRBD1. The sample here was PBMCs, mostly from graft donor cells, taken 360 days after TCRalphabeta/CD19-depleted stem cell transplant. CDR3 nucleotide sequence: TGTGCCAGCAGGGAAAATTACAGGGGCACTGAAGCTTTCTTT. It translates to CASRENYRGTEAFF.